The 19 T cell receptor beta chains below were found in one sample sequenced in a study of CD4 T cells in relation to SARS-CoV-2 and coronaviruses. Their cognate antigens are unknown. Clones were sequenced by immunoSEQ multiplex PCR, and TCRdb holds only the in-frame ones, with some missing. Here the sample spans about 35,000 clones, roughly 80% being singletons. Sample: naive CD4+ T cells from PBMCs, cultured in vitro. Subset meaning: naive CD4+ T cells isolated by negative enrichment. All receptors come from an adult with COVID-19.

The chain couples TRBV28 to TRBJ2-2, with D possibly TRBD2 on 5 matching bases. V dropped 3 bases and J dropped 2 bases, with 16 bases sitting between them. The CDR3 loop spans 17 amino acids. CDR1 is MDHEN, CDR2 SYDVKM, per germline. The CDR3: CASSLAARRKNTGELFF. The CDR3 DNA is TGTGCCAGCAGTTTGGCGGCCCGGAGGAAAAACACCGGGGAGCTGTTTTTT.

The V call is TRBV2, the J call TRBJ2-3; TRBD2 matches at 7 bases. The V segment lost 4 bases and the J segment 6 bases; nucleotides outside the gene matches: 7. The CDR3 has 14 amino acids. Germline values: CDR1 SNHLY, CDR2 FYNNEI. The chain's CDR3 is CASSGSGQVDTQYF. DNA for the CDR3: TGTGCCAGCAGTGGTAGCGGGCAGGTGGATACGCAGTATTTT.

The rearrangement uses TRBV24-1 and TRBJ1-5, with D perhaps TRBD1 (5 bases). V dropped 4 bases and J dropped 0 bases, with 15 bases sitting between them. This CDR3 is built from 17 residues. From germline, CDR1 is KGHDR and CDR2 SFDVKD. The CDR3 nucleotides read TGTGCCACCAGTGACCCAAGGGCAGGGAGTAGCAATCAGCCCCAGCATTTT. Protein: CATSDPRAGSSNQPQHF.

In DNA form, the CDR3 reads TGTGCCAGCAGGACAGGGCTTAACACCGGGGAGCTGTTTTTT. Translated, it gives CASRTGLNTGELFF. The rearrangement uses TRBV7-9 and TRBJ2-2, with 7 positions matching TRBD1. V lost 6 bases to trimming and J lost 2 bases; unmatched junction nucleotides: 3. This CDR3 has 14 amino acids. CDR1 and CDR2 (germline): SEHNR, FQNEAQ (reference sequence).

The chain recombines TRBV21-1 with TRBJ2-7; TRBD2 was called by the table and not checked on the DNA. TRBV21-1 is a recognized pseudogene. This CDR3 region has 17 residues. The CDR3 sequence is CASSKGFGGSGTYEQYF. CDR3 DNA: TGTGCCAGCAGCAAAGGCTTCGGAGGTAGCGGAACTTACGAGCAGTACTTC.

CDR3 in DNA: TGTGCCAGCAGTTCTGGGCTCTCCTACAATGAGCAGTTCTTC. This codes for CASSSGLSYNEQFF. The genes are TRBV27 and TRBJ2-1; D unclear. Germline V CDR1 and CDR2: MNHEY, SMNVEV (reference sequence). Trimming took off 4 bases at V and 0 bases at J, with 7 bases between the two ends. The CDR3 covers 14 residues.

A single count supports this clone. This chain uses TRBV6-5 with TRBJ2-5, with 8 bases that match TRBD2. The V segment lost 7 bases and the J segment 0 bases; nucleotides outside the gene matches: 7. This CDR3 region has 15 residues. Looked up from germline, CDR1 is MNHEY and CDR2 is SVGAGI. This CDR3 is CASTRASGYQETQYF. CDR3 in DNA: TGTGCCAGCACCCGGGCTAGCGGGTACCAAGAGACCCAGTACTTC.

The chain carries TRBV25-1 and TRBJ2-7; TRBD2 agrees at 8 bases. Germline V gives CDR1 MGHDK, CDR2 SYGVNS. V lost 3 bases to trimming and J lost 5 bases; unmatched junction nucleotides: 6. The CDR3 consists of 14 residues. This CDR3 reads CASSDPGGRHEQYF. The CDR3 DNA follows: TGTGCCAGCAGTGACCCGGGAGGGCGCCACGAGCAGTACTTC.

The J gene is TRBJ1-3, the V gene TRBV28; D ambiguous. Germline loops: CDR1 MDHEN, CDR2 SYDVKM. The CDR3 sequence is 14 residues long. Trimming cost V 10 bases and J 4 bases, with 17 bases left between them. The CDR3 here is CATVGGSLGNTIYF. CDR3 coding DNA: TGTGCCACGGTGGGCGGATCGTTGGGAAACACCATATATTTT.

In DNA form, the CDR3 reads TGTGCCAGCAGTTACCTAGCGGGAGTGACAGATACGCAGTATTTT. Its protein product is CASSYLAGVTDTQYF. The V call is TRBV14, the J call TRBJ2-3; 10 bases align to TRBD2. The junction had 6 bases not matched to a gene; V was cut back by 6 bases and J by 3 bases. CDR1 and CDR2 from the germline V gene are SGHDN and FVKESK. The CDR3 has 15 residues.

The chain has TRBV2 and TRBJ2-3; unclear D gene. V was cut by 3 bases and J by 0 bases, with 13 bases left in between. CDR1 is SNHLY and CDR2 is FYNNEI in the germline V gene. The CDR3 totals 16 residues. The CDR3 sequence: CASSEWGSLSTDTQYF. In DNA, the CDR3 is TGTGCCAGCAGTGAGTGGGGTAGTCTTAGCACAGATACGCAGTATTTT. The whole variable domain, remainder taken from reference TRBV2 and TRBJ2-3, is EPEVTQTPSHQVTQMGQEVILRCVPISNHLYFYWYRQILGQKVEFLVSFYNNEISEKSEIFDDQFSVERPDGSNFTLKIRSTKLEDSAMYFCASSEWGSLSTDTQYFGPGTRLTVL.

This clone was recorded once. CDR3 sequence (DNA): TGTGCCAGCAGCCAAGATCGGGCACCCACCGGGGAGCTGTTTTTT. Translation gives CASSQDRAPTGELFF. The genes are TRBV14 and TRBJ2-2; D uncertain. The CDR3 consists of 15 residues. Germline lookup yields CDR1 SGHDN and CDR2 FVKESK. V was clipped by 0 bases and J by 4 bases, with 9 bases between them. The variable domain in full, completed from reference TRBV14 and TRBJ2-2, reads EAGVTQFPSHSVIEKGQTVTLRCDPISGHDNLYWYRRVMGKEIKFLLHFVKESKQDESGMPNNRFLAERTGGTYSTLKVQPAELEDSGVYFCASSQDRAPTGELFFGEGSRLTVL.

In this sample, this clone turned up once. V usage is TRBV6-4 and J usage is TRBJ2-1, with D tentatively TRBD1 (5 bases). The CDR3 is 16 residues long. CDR1 is MRHNA and CDR2 is SNTAGT in the germline V gene. Trimming shortened V by 6 bases and J by 7 bases, and 22 bases separated the two germline ends. The CDR3 DNA sequence: TGTGCCAGCAGGTCTTCATGGCAGGGTACCGTGAATGAGCAGTTCTTC. Residues: CASRSSWQGTVNEQFF.

The V gene is TRBV29-1, the J gene TRBJ2-3; 7 bases align to TRBD2. V dropped 4 bases and J dropped 1; count of bases not matched to a gene: 8. The V gene's germline CDR1 is SQVTM and CDR2 ANQGSEA. The CDR3 has 15 amino acids. The CDR3 DNA reads as TGCAGCGTTGTAGTGGCTAGCGGCCGCACAGATACGCAGTATTTT. Protein sequence: CSVVVASGRTDTQYF.

The chain uses TRBV20-1 and TRBJ2-7; 9 bases map to TRBD1. This CDR3 has 16 residues. Germline values: CDR1 DFQATT, CDR2 SNEGSKA (reference sequence). After removal of 3 bases from V and 6 bases from J, the junction contained 15 bases not matched to a gene. CDR3 bases: TGCAGTGCTAGTTTTGCTACCGGGACAGGGATTCTCGAGCAGTACTTC. Amino acids: CSASFATGTGILEQYF.

This chain joins TRBV29-1 and TRBJ2-3; D tentatively fits TRBD1 or TRBD2 (7 bases each). Germline V gene lookup returns CDR1 SQVTM and CDR2 ANQGSEA. With 4 bases removed from V and 4 bases from J, the gap between germline ends came to 12 bases. This CDR3 has 13 residues. Written as DNA, the CDR3 is TGCAGCGTTGCCAGGGGGGGAGCAGATACGCAGTATTTT. Translating it yields CSVARGGADTQYF.

The V gene is TRBV4-3, the J gene TRBJ2-1; 8 positions match TRBD2. The trim removed 0 bases at V and 4 bases at J, leaving 5 bases unmatched. CDR3 length: 16 amino acids. Germline V gene lookup returns CDR1 LGHNA and CDR2 YSLEER. CDR3 sequence: CASSQDPSGYYNEQFF. The CDR3 nucleotides read TGCGCCAGCAGCCAAGACCCTAGCGGGTATTACAATGAGCAGTTCTTC.

The genes are TRBV28 and TRBJ2-7; D is perhaps TRBD1 or TRBD2 (5 bases each). V lost 6 bases, J lost 12 bases, and 15 bases lay in between. Germline CDR1 is MDHEN and CDR2 is SYDVKM. The CDR3 has 11 amino acids. The CDR3 sequence is CASSQPGPMYF. CDR3 in DNA: TGTGCCAGCAGCCAACCGGGACCCATGTACTTC.

This clone is judged medium-sized. The genes are TRBV5-8 and TRBJ2-2; D ambiguous. CDR1 SGHTS and CDR2 YDEGEE come from the germline V gene. This CDR3 region has 13 residues. With 3 bases removed from V and 6 bases from J, the gap between germline ends came to 9 bases. CDR3 loop: CASSSGSSGELFF. In nucleotides, the CDR3 is TGTGCCAGCAGCTCCGGCTCTTCCGGGGAGCTGTTTTTT.